This TCR beta chain comes out of a study of response to subunit inactivated influenza vaccine (dated by TCRdb to about 2018). Background on the whole study: Deep quantitative profiling of the T cell receptor repertoire was used in the study to follow responses to a trivalent subunit inactivated influenza vaccine.

Including the terminal cysteine and phenylalanine, the CDR3 comprises 18 residues. Only the CDR3 part of the read is kept: 54 bases, read in frame from the first base. Cut back by 2 bases and 8 bases, the V and J ends lie 28 bases apart. CDR1 is given as SGHVS and CDR2 as FNYEAQ, both from the germline V gene. On the study overall, not on this receptor specifically: It was suggested by the authors that each seasonal influenza vaccination may recruit only a limited number of new T cells.

Remarks on this clonotype: The antigen this receptor binds is unknown. No clone much larger than this one lies a single base away; base qualities are absent.

The library was obtained by RT-PCR. Sequencing was carried out with an Illumina HiSeq 2500. Clones were called with MiXCR by TCRdb after fastp trimmed the public reads at Q25, and only in-frame beta chains were retained. Entries are consolidated by CDR3 protein sequence, retaining the most common genes and DNA. Counted in this sample were 500,000 to 750,000 distinct CDR3 sequences; 12% to 15% of them appeared once. The ten most abundant clones make up around 10% of the sample. The rearrangement combines TRBV7-6 with TRBJ2-7; D gene: possibly TRBD1, on 5 matching bases. Sequenced here: PBMCs from blood, sampled roughly 13 days after vaccination. The sequence was obtained from a man aged 50-59 years who received an inactivated influenza vaccine. Donor details come from another sample of the same person, matched by shared clones. DNA sequence: TGTGCCAGCAGCTTATCTCTGGACACAACTACCGGGTTCTCGCAGCAGTACTTC. This gives the protein CASSLSLDTTTGFSQQYF.